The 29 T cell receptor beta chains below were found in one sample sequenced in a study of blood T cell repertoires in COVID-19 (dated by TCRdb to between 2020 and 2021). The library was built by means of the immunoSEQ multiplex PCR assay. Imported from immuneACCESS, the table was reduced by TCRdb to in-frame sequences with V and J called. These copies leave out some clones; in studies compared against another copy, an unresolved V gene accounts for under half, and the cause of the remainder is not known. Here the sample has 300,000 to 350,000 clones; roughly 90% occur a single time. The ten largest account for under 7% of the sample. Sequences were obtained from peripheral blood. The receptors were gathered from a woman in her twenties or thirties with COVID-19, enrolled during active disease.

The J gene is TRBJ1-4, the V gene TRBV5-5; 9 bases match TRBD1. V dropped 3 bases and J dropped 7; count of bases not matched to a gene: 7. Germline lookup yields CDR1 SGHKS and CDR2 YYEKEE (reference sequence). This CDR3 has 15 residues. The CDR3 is CASSYGPGQGEKLFF. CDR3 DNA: TGTGCCAGCAGCTACGGACCGGGACAGGGTGAAAAACTGTTTTTT.

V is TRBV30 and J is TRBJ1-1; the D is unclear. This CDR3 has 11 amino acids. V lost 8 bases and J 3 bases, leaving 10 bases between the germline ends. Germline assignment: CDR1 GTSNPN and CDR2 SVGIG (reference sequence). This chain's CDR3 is CAERADTEAFF. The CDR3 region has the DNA TGTGCCGAGCGGGCGGACACTGAAGCTTTCTTT.

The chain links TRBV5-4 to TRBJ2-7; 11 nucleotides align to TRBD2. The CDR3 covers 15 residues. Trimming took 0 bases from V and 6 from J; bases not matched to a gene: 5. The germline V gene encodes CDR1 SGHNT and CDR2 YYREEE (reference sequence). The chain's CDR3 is CASSLELAGAVEQYF. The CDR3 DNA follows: TGTGCCAGCAGCTTGGAACTAGCGGGAGCAGTCGAGCAGTACTTC.

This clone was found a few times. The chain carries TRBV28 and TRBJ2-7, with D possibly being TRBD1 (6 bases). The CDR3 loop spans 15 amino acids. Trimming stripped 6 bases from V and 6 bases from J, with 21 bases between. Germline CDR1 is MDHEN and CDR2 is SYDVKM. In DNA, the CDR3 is TGTGCCAGCAGCCCCTTACAGGGTACTGGTGGCGAGCAGTACTTC. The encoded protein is CASSPLQGTGGEQYF.

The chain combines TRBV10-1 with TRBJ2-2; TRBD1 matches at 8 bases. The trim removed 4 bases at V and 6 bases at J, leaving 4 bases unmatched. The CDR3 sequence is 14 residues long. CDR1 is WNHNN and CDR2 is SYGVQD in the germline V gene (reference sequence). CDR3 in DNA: TGCGCCAGCAGTGCGGACAGGGCAGCCGGGGAGCTGTTTTTT. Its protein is CASSADRAAGELFF.

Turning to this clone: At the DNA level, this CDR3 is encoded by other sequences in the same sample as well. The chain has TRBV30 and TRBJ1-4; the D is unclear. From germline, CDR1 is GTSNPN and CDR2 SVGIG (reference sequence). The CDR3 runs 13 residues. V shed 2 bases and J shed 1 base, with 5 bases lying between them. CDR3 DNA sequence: TGTGCCTGGAGTACGGGAACTAATGAAAAACTGTTTTTT. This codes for CAWSTGTNEKLFF.

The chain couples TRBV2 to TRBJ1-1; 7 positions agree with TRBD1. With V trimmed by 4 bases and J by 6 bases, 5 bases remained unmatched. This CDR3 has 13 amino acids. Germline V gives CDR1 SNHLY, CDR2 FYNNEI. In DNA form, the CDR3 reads TGTGCCAGCAGTGTACAGGGGACGGCTGAAGCTTTCTTT. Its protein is CASSVQGTAEAFF.

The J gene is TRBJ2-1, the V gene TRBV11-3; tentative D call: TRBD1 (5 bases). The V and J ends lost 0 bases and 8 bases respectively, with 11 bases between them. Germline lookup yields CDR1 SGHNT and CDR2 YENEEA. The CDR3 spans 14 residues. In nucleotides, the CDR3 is TGTGCCAGCAGCTTAGAAGGGGCTGAGGATGAGCAGTTCTTC. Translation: CASSLEGAEDEQFF.

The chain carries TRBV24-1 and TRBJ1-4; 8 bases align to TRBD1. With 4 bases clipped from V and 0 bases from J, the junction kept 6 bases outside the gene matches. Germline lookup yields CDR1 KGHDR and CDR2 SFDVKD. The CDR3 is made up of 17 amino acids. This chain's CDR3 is CATSDPGTGATNEKLFF. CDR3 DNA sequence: TGTGCCACCAGTGACCCTGGGACAGGTGCAACTAATGAAAAACTGTTTTTT.

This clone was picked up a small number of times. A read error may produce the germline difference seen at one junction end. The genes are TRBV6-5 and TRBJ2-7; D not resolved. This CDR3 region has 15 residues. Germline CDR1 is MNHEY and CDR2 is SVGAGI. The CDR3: CASSYSSRHHYEQYF. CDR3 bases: TGTGCCAGCAGCTACTCCTCCAGGCACCATTACGAGCAGTACTTC.

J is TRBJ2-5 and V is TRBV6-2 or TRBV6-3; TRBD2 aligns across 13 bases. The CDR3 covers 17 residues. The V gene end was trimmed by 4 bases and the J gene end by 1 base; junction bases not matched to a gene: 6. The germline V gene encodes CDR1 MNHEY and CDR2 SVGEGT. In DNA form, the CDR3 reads TGTGCCAGCAGTTCCGGACTAGCGGGAGCACTCCAAGAGACCCAGTACTTC. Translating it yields CASSSGLAGALQETQYF.

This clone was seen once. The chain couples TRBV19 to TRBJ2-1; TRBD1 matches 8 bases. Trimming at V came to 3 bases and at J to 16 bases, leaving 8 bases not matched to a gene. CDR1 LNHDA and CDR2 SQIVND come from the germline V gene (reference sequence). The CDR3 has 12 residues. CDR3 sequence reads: CASSIVGTGRFF. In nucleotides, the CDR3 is TGTGCCAGTAGTATTGTAGGGACAGGTAGATTCTTC.

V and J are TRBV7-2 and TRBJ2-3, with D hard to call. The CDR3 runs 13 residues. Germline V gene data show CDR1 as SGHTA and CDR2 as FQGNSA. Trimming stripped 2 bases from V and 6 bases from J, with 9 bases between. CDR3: CASSLSRADTQYF. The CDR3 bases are TGTGCCAGCAGCTTAAGTCGAGCCGATACGCAGTATTTT.

This chain's CDR3 is CAGGPGGEYEQFF. The CDR3 bases are TGTGCCGGTGGGCCGGGGGGGGAGTATGAGCAGTTCTTC. The chain employs TRBV5-4 and TRBJ2-1, with 8 bases fitting TRBD2. The CDR3 runs to 13 residues. The V segment lost 10 bases and the J segment 8 bases; nucleotides outside the gene matches: 11. The germline CDR1 and CDR2 sequences are SGHNT and YYREEE (reference sequence).

Here the CDR3 reads CASSLIGGPSLEAFF. CDR3 DNA: TGTGCCAGCAGTTTAATAGGGGGTCCGTCCCTTGAAGCTTTCTTT. This chain connects TRBV27 to TRBJ1-1; a weak D match, TRBD1 (6 bases). The germline V and J ends were trimmed by 2 bases and 7 bases, with 17 bases remaining between them. The CDR3 consists of 15 residues. Looked up from germline, CDR1 is MNHEY and CDR2 is SMNVEV (reference sequence).

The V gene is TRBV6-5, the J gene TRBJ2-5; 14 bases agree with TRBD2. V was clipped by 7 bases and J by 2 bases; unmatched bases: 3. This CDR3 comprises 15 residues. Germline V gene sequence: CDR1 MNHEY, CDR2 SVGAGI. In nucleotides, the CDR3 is TGTGCCAGCAAAGGACTAGCGGGGGGTCAAGAGACCCAGTACTTC. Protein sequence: CASKGLAGGQETQYF.

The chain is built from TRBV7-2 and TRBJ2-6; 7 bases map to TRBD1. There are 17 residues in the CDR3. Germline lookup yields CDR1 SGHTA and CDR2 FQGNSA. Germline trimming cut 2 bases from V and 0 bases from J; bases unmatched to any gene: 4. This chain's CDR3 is CASSLTGEGSGANVLTF. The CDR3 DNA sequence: TGTGCCAGCAGCTTAACAGGGGAAGGCTCTGGGGCCAACGTCCTGACTTTC.

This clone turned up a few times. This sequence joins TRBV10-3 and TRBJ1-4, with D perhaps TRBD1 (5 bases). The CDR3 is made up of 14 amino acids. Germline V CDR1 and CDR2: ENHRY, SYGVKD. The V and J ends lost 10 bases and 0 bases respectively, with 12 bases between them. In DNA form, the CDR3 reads TGTGCCAGTGGGGAGGGGACAACTAATGAAAAACTGTTTTTT. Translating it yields CASGEGTTNEKLFF.

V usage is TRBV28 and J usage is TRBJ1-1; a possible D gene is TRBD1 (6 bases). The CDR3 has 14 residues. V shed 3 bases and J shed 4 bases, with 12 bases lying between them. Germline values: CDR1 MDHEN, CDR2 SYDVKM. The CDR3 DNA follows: TGTGCCAGCAGTTTTAGGGGGGAGGGCACTGAAGCTTTCTTT. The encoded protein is CASSFRGEGTEAFF.

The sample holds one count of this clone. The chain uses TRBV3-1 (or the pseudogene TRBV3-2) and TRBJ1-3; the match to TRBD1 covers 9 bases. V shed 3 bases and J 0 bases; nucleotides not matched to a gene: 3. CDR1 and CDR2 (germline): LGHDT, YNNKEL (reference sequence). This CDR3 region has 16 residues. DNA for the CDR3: TGTGCCAGCAGCCAGGGACAGGGCCTCTCTGGAAACACCATATATTTT. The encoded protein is CASSQGQGLSGNTIYF.

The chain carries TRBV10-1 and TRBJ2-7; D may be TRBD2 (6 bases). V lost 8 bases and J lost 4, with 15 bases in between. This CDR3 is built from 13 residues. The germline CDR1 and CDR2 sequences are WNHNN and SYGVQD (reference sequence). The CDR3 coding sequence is TGCGCCAGCCCCAAGGGACTGGGTTACGAGCAGTACTTC. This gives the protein CASPKGLGYEQYF.

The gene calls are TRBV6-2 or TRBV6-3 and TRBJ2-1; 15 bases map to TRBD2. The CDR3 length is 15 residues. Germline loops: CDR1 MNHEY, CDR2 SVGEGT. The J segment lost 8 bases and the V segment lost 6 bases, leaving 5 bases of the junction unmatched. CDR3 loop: CASRPGTSGGYEQFF. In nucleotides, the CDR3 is TGTGCCAGCAGACCTGGGACTAGCGGGGGGTATGAGCAGTTCTTC.

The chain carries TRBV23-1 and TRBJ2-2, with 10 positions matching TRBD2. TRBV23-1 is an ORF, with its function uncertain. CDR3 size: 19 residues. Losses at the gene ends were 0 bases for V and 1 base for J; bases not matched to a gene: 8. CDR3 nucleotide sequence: TGCGCCAGCAGTCAATCGATCCTAGCGGGAGAGGGGAACACCGGGGAGCTGTTTTTT. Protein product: CASSQSILAGEGNTGELFF.

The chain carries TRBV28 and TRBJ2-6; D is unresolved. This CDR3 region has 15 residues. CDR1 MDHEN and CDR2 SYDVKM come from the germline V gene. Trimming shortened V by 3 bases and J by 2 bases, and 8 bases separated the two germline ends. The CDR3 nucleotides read TGTGCCAGCAGTTTCATGACTCCTGGGGCCAACGTCCTGACTTTC. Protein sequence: CASSFMTPGANVLTF.

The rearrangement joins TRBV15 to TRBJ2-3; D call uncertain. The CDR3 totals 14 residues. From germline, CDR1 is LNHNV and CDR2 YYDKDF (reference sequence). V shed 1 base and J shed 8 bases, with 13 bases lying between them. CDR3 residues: CATSRAGASSTQYF. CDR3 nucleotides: TGTGCCACCAGCAGAGCCGGAGCTAGTTCTACGCAGTATTTT.

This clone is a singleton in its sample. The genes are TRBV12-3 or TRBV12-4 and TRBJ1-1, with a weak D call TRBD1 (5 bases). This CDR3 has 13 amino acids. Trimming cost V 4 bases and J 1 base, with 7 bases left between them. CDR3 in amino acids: CASSSTGNTEAFF. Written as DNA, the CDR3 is TGTGCCAGCAGTTCTACAGGGAACACTGAAGCTTTCTTT.

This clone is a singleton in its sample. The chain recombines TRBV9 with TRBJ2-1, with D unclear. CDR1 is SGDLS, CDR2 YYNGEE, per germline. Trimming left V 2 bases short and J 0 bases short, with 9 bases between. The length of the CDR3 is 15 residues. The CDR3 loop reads CASSVAASSYNEQFF. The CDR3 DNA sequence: TGTGCCAGCAGCGTGGCGGCTAGCTCCTACAATGAGCAGTTCTTC.

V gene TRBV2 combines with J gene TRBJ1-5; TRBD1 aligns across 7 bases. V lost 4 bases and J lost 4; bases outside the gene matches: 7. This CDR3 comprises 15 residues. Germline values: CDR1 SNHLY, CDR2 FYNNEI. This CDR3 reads CASSAGTASNQPQHF. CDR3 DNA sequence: TGTGCCAGCAGTGCCGGGACAGCAAGTAATCAGCCCCAGCATTTT.

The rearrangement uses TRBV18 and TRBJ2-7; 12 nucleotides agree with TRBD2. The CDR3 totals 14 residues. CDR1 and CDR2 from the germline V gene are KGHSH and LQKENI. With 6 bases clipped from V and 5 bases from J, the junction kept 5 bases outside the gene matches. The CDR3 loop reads CASSPGTSGHEQYF. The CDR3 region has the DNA TGTGCCAGCTCTCCCGGGACTAGCGGGCACGAGCAGTACTTC.